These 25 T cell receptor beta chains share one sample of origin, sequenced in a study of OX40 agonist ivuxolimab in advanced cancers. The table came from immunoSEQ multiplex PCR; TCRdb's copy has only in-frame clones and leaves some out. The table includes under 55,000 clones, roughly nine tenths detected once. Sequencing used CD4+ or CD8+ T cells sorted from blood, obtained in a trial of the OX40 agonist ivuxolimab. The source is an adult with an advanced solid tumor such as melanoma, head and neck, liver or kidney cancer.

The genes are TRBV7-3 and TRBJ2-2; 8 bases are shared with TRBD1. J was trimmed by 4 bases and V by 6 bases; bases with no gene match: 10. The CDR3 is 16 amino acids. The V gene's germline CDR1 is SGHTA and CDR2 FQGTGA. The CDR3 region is CASSPRQGSVTGELFF. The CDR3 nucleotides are TGTGCCAGCAGTCCCCGACAGGGGTCCGTCACCGGGGAGCTGTTTTTT.

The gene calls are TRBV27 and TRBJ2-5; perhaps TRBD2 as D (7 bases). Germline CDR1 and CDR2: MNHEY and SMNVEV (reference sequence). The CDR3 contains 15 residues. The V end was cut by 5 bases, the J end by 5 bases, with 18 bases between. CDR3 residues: CASSGGAGALETQYF. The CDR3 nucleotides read TGTGCCAGCAGTGGGGGGGCAGGGGCTTTGGAGACCCAGTACTTC.

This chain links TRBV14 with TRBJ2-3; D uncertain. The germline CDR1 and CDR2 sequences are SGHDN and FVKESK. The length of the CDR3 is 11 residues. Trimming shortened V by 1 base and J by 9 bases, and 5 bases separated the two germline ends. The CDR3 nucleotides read TGTGCCAGCAGCCAAGCCAACACGCAGTATTTT. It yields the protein CASSQANTQYF.

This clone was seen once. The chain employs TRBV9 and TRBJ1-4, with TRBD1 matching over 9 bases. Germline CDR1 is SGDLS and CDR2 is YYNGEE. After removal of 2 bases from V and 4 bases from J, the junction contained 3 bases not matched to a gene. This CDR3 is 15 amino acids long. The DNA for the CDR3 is TGTGCCAGCAGCGTGGGGACAGGGCGTAATGAAAAACTGTTTTTT. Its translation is CASSVGTGRNEKLFF.

The CDR3 DNA reads as TGTGCCAGCAGTGCTCCTAGCGGGGAGGCCTTCATTCAGTACTTC. It codes for CASSAPSGEAFIQYF. This chain uses TRBV28 with TRBJ2-4, with 9 bases matching TRBD2. Per the germline V gene, CDR1 is MDHEN and CDR2 is SYDVKM. The V gene end was trimmed by 5 bases and the J gene end by 9 bases; junction bases not matched to a gene: 11. This CDR3 region has 15 residues.

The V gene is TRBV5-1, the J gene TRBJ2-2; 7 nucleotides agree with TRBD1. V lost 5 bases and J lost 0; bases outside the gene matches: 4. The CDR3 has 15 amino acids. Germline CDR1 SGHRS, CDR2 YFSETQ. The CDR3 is CASRRDSPNTGELFF. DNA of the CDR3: TGCGCCAGCAGAAGGGACAGCCCGAACACCGGGGAGCTGTTTTTT. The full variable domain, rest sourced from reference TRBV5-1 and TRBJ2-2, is KAGVTQTPRYLIKTRGQQVTLSCSPISGHRSVSWYQQTPGQGLQFLFEYFSETQRNKGNFPGRFSGRQFSNSRSEMNVSTLELGDSALYLCASRRDSPNTGELFFGEGSRLTVL.

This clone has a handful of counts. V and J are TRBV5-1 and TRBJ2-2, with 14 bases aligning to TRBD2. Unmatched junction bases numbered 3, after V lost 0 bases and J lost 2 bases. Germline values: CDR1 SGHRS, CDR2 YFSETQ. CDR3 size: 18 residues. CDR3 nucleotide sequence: TGCGCCAGCAGCTTGGAGGGGACTAGCGGGAGAAACACCGGGGAGCTGTTTTTT. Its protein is CASSLEGTSGRNTGELFF. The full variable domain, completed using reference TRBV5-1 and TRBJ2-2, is KAGVTQTPRYLIKTRGQQVTLSCSPISGHRSVSWYQQTPGQGLQFLFEYFSETQRNKGNFPGRFSGRQFSNSRSEMNVSTLELGDSALYLCASSLEGTSGRNTGELFFGEGSRLTVL.

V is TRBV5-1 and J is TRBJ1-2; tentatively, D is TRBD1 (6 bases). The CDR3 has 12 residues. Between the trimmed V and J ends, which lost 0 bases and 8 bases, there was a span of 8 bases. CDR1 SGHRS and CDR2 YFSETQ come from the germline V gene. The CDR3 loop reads CASSLERGGYTF. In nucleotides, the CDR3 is TGCGCCAGCAGCTTGGAAAGGGGGGGCTACACCTTC.

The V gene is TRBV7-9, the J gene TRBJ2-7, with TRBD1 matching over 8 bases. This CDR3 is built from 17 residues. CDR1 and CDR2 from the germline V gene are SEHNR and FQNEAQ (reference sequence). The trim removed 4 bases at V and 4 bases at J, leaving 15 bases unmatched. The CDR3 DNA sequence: TGTGCCAGCAGCTCCCCCCCAGGACAGGGCGATGAGTACGAGCAGTACTTC. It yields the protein CASSSPPGQGDEYEQYF.

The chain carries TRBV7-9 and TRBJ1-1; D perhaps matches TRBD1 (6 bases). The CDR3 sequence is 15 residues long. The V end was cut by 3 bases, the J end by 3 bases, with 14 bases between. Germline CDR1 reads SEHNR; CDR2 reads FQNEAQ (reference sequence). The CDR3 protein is CASSLEQGGYTEAFF. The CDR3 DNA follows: TGTGCCAGCAGCTTGGAACAGGGTGGGTACACTGAAGCTTTCTTT.

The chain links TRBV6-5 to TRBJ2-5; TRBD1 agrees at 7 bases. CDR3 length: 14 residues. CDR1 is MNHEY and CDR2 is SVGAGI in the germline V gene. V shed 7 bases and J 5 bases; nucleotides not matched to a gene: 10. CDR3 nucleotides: TGTGCCAGCACCTATGTGGGACAGAAGGAGACCCAGTACTTC. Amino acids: CASTYVGQKETQYF.

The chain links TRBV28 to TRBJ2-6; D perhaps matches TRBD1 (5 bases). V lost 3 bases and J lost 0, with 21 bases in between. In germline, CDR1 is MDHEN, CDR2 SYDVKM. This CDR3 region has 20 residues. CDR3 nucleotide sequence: TGTGCCAGCAGTTTCCTGACAGTTCCACCACAGTTCTCTGGGGCCAACGTCCTGACTTTC. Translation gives CASSFLTVPPQFSGANVLTF.

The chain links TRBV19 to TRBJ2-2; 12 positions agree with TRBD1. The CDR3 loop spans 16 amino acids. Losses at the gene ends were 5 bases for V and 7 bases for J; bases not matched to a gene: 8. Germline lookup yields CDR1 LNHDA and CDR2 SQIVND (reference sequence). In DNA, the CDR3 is TGTGCCAGTAGTTTCCGGGACAGGGGGCGCGGCGGGGAGCTGTTTTTT. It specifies CASSFRDRGRGGELFF.

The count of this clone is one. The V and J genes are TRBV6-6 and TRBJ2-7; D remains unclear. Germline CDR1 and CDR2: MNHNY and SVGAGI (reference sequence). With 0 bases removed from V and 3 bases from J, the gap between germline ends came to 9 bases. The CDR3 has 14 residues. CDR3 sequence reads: CASSYSIRSYEQYF. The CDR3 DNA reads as TGTGCCAGCAGTTACTCGATAAGGAGCTACGAGCAGTACTTC.

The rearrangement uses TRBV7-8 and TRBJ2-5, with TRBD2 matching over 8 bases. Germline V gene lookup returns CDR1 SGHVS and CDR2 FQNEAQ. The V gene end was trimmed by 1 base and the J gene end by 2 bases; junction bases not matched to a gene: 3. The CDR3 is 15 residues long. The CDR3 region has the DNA TGTGCCAGCAGCTTAGTAGCGGGGCCACAAGAGACCCAGTACTTC. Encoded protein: CASSLVAGPQETQYF.

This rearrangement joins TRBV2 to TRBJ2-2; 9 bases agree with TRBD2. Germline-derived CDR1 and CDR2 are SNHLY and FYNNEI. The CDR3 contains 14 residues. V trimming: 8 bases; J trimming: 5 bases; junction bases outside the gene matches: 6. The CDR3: CASGGLASTGELFF. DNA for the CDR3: TGTGCCAGCGGTGGACTAGCGAGTACCGGGGAGCTGTTTTTT.

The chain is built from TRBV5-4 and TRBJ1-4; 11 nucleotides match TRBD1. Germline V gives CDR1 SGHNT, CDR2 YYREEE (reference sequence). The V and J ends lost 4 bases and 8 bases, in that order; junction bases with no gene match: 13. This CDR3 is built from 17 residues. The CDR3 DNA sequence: TGTGCCAGCAGCCGAGGACAGGGGGCGTCCCCTTTGGAAAAACTGTTTTTT. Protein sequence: CASSRGQGASPLEKLFF.

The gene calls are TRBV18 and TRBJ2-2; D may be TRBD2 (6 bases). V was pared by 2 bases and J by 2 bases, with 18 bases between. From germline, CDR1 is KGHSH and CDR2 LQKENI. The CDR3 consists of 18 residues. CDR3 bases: TGTGCCAGCTCACCAAGGTCGTTCGGGGGATCAAACACCGGGGAGCTGTTTTTT. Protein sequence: CASSPRSFGGSNTGELFF.

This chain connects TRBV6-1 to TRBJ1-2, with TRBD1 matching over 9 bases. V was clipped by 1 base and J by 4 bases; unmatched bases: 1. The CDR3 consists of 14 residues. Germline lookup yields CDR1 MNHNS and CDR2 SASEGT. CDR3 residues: CASSEGDRVYGYTF. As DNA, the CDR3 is TGTGCCAGCAGTGAAGGGGACAGGGTCTATGGCTACACCTTC.

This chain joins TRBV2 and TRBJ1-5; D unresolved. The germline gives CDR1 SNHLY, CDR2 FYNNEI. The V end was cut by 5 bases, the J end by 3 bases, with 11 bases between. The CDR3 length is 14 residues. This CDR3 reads CASSTSGNNQPQHF. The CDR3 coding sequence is TGTGCCAGCAGTACATCCGGTAACAATCAGCCCCAGCATTTT.

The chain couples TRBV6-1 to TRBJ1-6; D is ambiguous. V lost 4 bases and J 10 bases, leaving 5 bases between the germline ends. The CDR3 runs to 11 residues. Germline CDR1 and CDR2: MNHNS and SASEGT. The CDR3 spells CASSVNSPLHF. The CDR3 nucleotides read TGTGCCAGCAGTGTTAACTCACCCCTCCACTTT.

CDR3 amino acids: CASSLTGTMYQETQYF. The CDR3 DNA follows: TGTGCCAGCAGCTTGACAGGAACGATGTACCAAGAGACCCAGTACTTC. This chain links TRBV5-6 with TRBJ2-5; D possibly corresponds to TRBD1 (5 bases). Germline V CDR1 and CDR2: SGHDT, YYEEEE. V lost 1 base and J 0 bases, leaving 13 bases between the germline ends. The CDR3 runs 16 residues.

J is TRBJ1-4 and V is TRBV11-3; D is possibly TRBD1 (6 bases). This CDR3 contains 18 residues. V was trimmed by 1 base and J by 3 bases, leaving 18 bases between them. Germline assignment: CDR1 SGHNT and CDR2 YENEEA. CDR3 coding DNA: TGTGCCAGCAGCTTAGTCAACAGGGCTTCCTGCTCTAATGAAAAACTGTTTTTT. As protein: CASSLVNRASCSNEKLFF.

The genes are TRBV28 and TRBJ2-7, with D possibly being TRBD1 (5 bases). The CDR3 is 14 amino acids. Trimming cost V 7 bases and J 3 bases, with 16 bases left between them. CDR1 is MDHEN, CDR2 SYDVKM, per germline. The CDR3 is CASNTLIDSYEQYF. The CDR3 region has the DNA TGTGCCAGCAACACTCTCATTGACAGCTACGAGCAGTACTTC. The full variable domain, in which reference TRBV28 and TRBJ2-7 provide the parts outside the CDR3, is DVKVTQSSRYLVKRTGEKVFLECVQDMDHENMFWYRQDPGLGLRLIYFSYDVKMKEKGDIPEGYSVSREKKERFSLILESASTNQTSMYLCASNTLIDSYEQYFGPGTRLTVT.

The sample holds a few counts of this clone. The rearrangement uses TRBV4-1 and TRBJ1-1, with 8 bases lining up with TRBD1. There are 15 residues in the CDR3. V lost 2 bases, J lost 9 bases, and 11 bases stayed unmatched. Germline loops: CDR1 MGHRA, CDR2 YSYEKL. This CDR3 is CASSQPDREMNKAFF. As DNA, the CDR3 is TGCGCCAGCAGCCAACCGGACAGGGAAATGAACAAAGCTTTCTTT.